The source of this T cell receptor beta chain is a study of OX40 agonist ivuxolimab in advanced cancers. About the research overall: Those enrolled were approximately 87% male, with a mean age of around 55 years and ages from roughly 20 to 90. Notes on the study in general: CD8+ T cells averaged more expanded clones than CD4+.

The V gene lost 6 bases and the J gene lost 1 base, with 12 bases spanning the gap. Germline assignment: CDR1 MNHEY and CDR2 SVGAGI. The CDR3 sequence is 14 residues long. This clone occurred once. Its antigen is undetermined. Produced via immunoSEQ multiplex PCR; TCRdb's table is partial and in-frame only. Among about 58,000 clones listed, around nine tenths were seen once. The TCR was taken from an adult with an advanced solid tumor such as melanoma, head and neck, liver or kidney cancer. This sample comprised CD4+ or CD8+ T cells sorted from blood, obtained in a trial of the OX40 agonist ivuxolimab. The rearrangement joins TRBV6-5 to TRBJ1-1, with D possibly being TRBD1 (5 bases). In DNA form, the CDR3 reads TGTGCCAGCAGCTCGGGACGGCAGAACACTGAAGCTTTCTTT. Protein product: CASSSGRQNTEAFF.